The clone carrying this TCR beta chain was found once. This CDR3 is also generated by other DNA sequences in the sample. As handled by the study authors: By means of reference gene primer amplification, nucleated cell counts were estimated. Assay: immunoSEQ multiplex PCR; the TCRdb copy retains only in-frame clones and omits some. The V and J calls and clone size come from that table; D and trimming were worked out from the DNA. The sample carries about 130,000 clones, approximately 74% recorded once. This specimen comes from a study of blood T cell repertoires in COVID-19. About the research overall: Samples of COVID-19 (acute and convalescent) were obtained from the United States, Italy and Spain. The analysed material was cDNA or gDNA that came from T cells, B-cell-depleted T cells, or PBMCs.

The origin of this receptor is a man in his 60s with acute or convalescent COVID-19. Sequenced sample: peripheral blood.

This CDR3 reads CASTRGNTEAFF. DNA of the CDR3: TGTGCCAGCACCCGGGGGAACACTGAAGCTTTCTTT. The chain uses TRBV6-5 and TRBJ1-1; no reliable D call. The CDR3 sequence is 12 residues long. With 7 bases removed from V and 1 base from J, the gap between germline ends came to 7 bases. CDR1 is MNHEY, CDR2 SVGAGI, per germline.